A selection of T cell receptor beta chains follows, all from one sample in a study of blood T cell repertoires in COVID-19. Measured with immunoSEQ multiplex PCR; TCRdb has only the in-frame clones, and not every one. Among about 170,000 clones, about 83% were seen once, and the ten largest hold 3.6%. The sequenced sample was PBMCs or T cells enriched from blood (not recorded which). Source of these receptors: a woman aged 45 to 65 in a cohort exposed to, infected with or recovered from COVID-19 (not recorded which). The CDR3 runs from the conserved cysteine through the conserved F or W. D genes are given only for firm matches. Rows may omit the clone size; those that give it use once, few, many or a size class.

cdr3_aa: CASSANNQETQYF
cdr3_nt: TGTGCCAGCTCCGCGAATAACCAAGAGACCCAGTACTTC
cdr3_length: 13
d_call: -
v_call: TRBV2
clone_size: -
j_call: TRBJ2-5

cdr3_aa: CASSVVIAQGALCSNQPQHF
cdr3_nt: TGTGCCAGCAGCGTAGTAATAGCGCAAGGCGCACTGTGTAGCAATCAGCCCCAGCATTTT
cdr3_length: 20
d_call: -
v_call: TRBV9
clone_size: -
j_call: TRBJ1-5

cdr3_aa: CASSLDGRGESETNEKLFF
cdr3_nt: TGTGCCAGCAGTCTAGACGGGCGGGGGGAGTCGGAAACTAATGAAAAACTGTTTTTT
cdr3_length: 19
d_call: -
v_call: TRBV28
clone_size: -
j_call: TRBJ1-4

cdr3_aa: CASTGYGRAAETQYF
cdr3_nt: TGTGCCAGCACAGGGTACGGGAGGGCCGCGGAGACCCAGTACTTC
cdr3_length: 15
d_call: TRBD2
v_call: TRBV2
clone_size: -
j_call: TRBJ2-5

cdr3_aa: CASSAGLVYEQYF
cdr3_nt: TGTGCCAGCAGTGCCGGACTAGTCTACGAGCAGTACTTC
cdr3_length: 13
d_call: TRBD2
v_call: TRBV2
clone_size: -
j_call: TRBJ2-7

cdr3_aa: CASSPPGIGSYNEQFF
cdr3_nt: TGTGCCAGCAGTCCTCCAGGGATAGGGTCCTACAATGAGCAGTTCTTC
cdr3_length: 16
d_call: -
v_call: TRBV28
clone_size: -
j_call: TRBJ2-1

cdr3_aa: CASSPQTALAGYTF
cdr3_nt: TGTGCCAGCAGTCCACAGACAGCCCTAGCGGGCTACACCTTC
cdr3_length: 14
d_call: -
v_call: TRBV27
clone_size: -
j_call: TRBJ1-2

cdr3_aa: CASSAPLAGGSTQYF
cdr3_nt: TGTGCCAGCAGCGCCCCATTAGCGGGAGGCAGTACGCAGTATTTT
cdr3_length: 15
d_call: TRBD2
v_call: TRBV9
clone_size: -
j_call: TRBJ2-3

cdr3_aa: CASSFGGEKLFF
cdr3_nt: TGTGCCAGCAGTTTCGGGGGGGAAAAACTGTTTTTT
cdr3_length: 12
d_call: -
v_call: TRBV12-3/TRBV12-4
clone_size: -
j_call: TRBJ1-4

cdr3_aa: CASSVGPRLMSEKLFF
cdr3_nt: TGTGCCAGCAGCGTCGGACCGAGACTAATGAGTGAAAAACTGTTTTTT
cdr3_length: 16
d_call: -
v_call: TRBV9
clone_size: -
j_call: TRBJ1-4

cdr3_aa: CASSLAQGNEQFF
cdr3_nt: TGCGCCAGCAGCTTGGCGCAGGGTAATGAGCAGTTCTTC
cdr3_length: 13
d_call: -
v_call: TRBV5-1
clone_size: -
j_call: TRBJ2-1

cdr3_aa: CASSQVRGEKLFF
cdr3_nt: TGCGCCAGCAGCCAAGTACGGGGTGAAAAACTGTTTTTT
cdr3_length: 13
d_call: -
v_call: TRBV4-3
clone_size: -
j_call: TRBJ1-4

cdr3_aa: CASTGDTQYF
cdr3_nt: TGTGCCAGCACGGGGGATACGCAGTATTTT
cdr3_length: 10
d_call: -
v_call: TRBV6-5
clone_size: -
j_call: TRBJ2-3

cdr3_aa: CASTPGIGNQPQHF
cdr3_nt: TGTGCCAGCACCCCAGGGATCGGCAATCAGCCCCAGCATTTT
cdr3_length: 14
d_call: -
v_call: TRBV6-5
clone_size: -
j_call: TRBJ1-5

cdr3_aa: CASSFDRVGYTF
cdr3_nt: TGTGCCAGCAGCTTTGACAGGGTCGGCTACACCTTC
cdr3_length: 12
d_call: TRBD1
v_call: TRBV7-3
clone_size: -
j_call: TRBJ1-2

cdr3_aa: CASSGGTHGTSGTNEQFF
cdr3_nt: TGTGCCAGCAGCGGGGGAACCCACGGGACTAGCGGGACCAATGAGCAGTTCTTC
cdr3_length: 18
d_call: TRBD2
v_call: TRBV9
clone_size: once
j_call: TRBJ2-1

cdr3_aa: CASSLDSNQPQHF
cdr3_nt: TGTGCCAGCAGTTTAGATAGCAATCAGCCCCAGCATTTT
cdr3_length: 13
d_call: -
v_call: TRBV6-2/TRBV6-3
clone_size: -
j_call: TRBJ1-5

cdr3_aa: CASRTAGGYNEQFF
cdr3_nt: TGTGCCAGCAGGACAGCGGGAGGCTACAATGAGCAGTTCTTC
cdr3_length: 14
d_call: TRBD2
v_call: TRBV27
clone_size: -
j_call: TRBJ2-1

cdr3_aa: CASSGHEVASGELFF
cdr3_nt: TGTGCCAGTAGTGGCCATGAAGTCGCAAGCGGGGAGCTGTTTTTT
cdr3_length: 15
d_call: -
v_call: TRBV19
clone_size: -
j_call: TRBJ2-2

cdr3_aa: CASSRGGISSGNTIYF
cdr3_nt: TGTGCCAGCAGTCGGGGGGGGATTTCCTCTGGAAACACCATATATTTT
cdr3_length: 16
d_call: -
v_call: TRBV28
clone_size: -
j_call: TRBJ1-3

cdr3_aa: CASSFQAGSSYEQYF
cdr3_nt: TGTGCCAGCAGCTTTCAGGCGGGGAGCTCCTACGAGCAGTACTTC
cdr3_length: 15
d_call: -
v_call: TRBV7-2
clone_size: -
j_call: TRBJ2-7

cdr3_aa: CASSSQTGSGNTIYF
cdr3_nt: TGCGCCAGCAGCTCACAGACAGGTTCTGGAAACACCATATATTTT
cdr3_length: 15
d_call: -
v_call: TRBV5-1
clone_size: -
j_call: TRBJ1-3

cdr3_aa: CASNFISASGDTDTQYF
cdr3_nt: TGTGCCAGCAACTTTATTTCGGCTAGCGGGGACACAGATACGCAGTATTTT
cdr3_length: 17
d_call: TRBD2
v_call: TRBV28
clone_size: -
j_call: TRBJ2-3